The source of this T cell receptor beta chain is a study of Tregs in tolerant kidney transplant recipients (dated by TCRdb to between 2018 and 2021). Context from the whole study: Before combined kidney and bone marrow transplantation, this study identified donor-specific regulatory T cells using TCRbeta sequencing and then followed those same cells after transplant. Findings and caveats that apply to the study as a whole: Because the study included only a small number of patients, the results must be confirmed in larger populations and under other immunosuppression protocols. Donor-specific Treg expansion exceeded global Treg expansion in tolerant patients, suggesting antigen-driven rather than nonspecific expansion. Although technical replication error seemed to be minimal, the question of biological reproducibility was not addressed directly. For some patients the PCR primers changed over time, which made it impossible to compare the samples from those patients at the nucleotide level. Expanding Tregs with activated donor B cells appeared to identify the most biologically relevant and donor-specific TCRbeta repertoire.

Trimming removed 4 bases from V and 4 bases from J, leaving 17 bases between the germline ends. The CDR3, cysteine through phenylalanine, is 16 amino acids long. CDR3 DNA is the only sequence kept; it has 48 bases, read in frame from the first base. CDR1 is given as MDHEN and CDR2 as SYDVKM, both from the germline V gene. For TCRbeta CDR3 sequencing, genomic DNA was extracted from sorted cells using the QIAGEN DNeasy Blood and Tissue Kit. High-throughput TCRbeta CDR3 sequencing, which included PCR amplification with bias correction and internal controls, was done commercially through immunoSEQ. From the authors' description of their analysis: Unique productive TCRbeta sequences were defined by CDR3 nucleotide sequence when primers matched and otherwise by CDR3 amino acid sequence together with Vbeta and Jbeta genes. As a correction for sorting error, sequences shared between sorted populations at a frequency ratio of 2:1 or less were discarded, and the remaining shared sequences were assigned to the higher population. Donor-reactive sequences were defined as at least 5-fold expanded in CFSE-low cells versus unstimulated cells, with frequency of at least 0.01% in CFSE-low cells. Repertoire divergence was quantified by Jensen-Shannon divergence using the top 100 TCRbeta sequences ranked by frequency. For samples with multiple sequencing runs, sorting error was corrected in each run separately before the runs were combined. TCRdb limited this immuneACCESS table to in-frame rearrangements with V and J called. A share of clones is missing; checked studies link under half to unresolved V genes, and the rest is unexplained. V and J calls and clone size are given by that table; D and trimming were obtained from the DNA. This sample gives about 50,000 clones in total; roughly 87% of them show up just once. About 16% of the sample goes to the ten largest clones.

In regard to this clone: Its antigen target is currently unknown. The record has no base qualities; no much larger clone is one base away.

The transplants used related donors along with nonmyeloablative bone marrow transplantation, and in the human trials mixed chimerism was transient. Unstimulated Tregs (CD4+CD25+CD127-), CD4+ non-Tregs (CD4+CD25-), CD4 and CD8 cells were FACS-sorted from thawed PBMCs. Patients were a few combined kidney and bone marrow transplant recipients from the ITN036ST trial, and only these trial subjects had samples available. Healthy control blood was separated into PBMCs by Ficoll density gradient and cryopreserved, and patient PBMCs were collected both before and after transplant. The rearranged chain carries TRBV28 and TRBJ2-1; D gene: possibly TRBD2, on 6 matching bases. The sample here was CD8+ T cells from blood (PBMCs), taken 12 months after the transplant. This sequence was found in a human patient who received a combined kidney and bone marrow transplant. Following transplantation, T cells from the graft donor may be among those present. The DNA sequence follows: TGTGCCAGCAGTTCCCGTGGGCGGGGTACATACAATGAGCAGTTCTTC. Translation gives CASSSRGRGTYNEQFF.